This TCR beta chain was sequenced during a study of shared clonotypes between healthy human individuals. Overall study context: Per-donor plates numbered three CD4 naive, three CD4 memory, two CD8 naive and one CD8 memory.

CD45RO-negative, CCR7-selected cells formed the naive CD8 fraction, which excluded terminally differentiated effector memory CD45RA+ cells. The CDR3 sequence is 14 residues long. Trimming stripped 2 bases from V and 3 bases from J, with 12 bases between. Germline V gene sequence: CDR1 SGHDT, CDR2 YYEEEE. Study conclusions and caveats: Sharing across four donors was highest in naive CD4 (roughly 5%) and lowest in memory CD8 (around 0.4%). At large depth, rarefaction still showed sorted-subset sequencing to be incomplete.

As for this clone: Its antigen is unidentified.

Assay used: immunoSEQ multiplex PCR; TCRdb lists only in-frame clones, some missing. The sample lists roughly 2.1 million clones, around 93% occurring once. The chain has TRBV5-6 and TRBJ2-7; a weak D match, TRBD1 (6 bases). The sample taken for sequencing was naive CD8+ T cells from PBMCs. The TCR comes from a man between 18 and 29 years old in good health. Some clones in this sample may be carry-over from other donors' samples. The CDR3 loop reads CASSLADSFYEQYF. CDR3 nucleotide sequence: TGTGCCAGCAGCTTAGCGGACAGCTTCTACGAGCAGTACTTC.